This is a list of T cell receptor beta chains from one sample in a study of blood T cells in healthy people across ages. TCRdb passed the 5' RACE reads through MiXCR, listing each CDR3 protein once. The data show over 1.5 million distinct CDR3 sequences, with 49% seen just once and over 2% held by the top ten. The specimen was blood. The receptors were sampled from a woman in her thirties or forties in good health. CDR3s include the opening cysteine and the closing phenylalanine or tryptophan.

V	J	CDR3
TRBV4-2	TRBJ2-1	CASSQDSGSAYNEQFF
TRBV6-5	TRBJ2-6	CASREQGTGANVLTF
TRBV27	TRBJ2-7	CASSLLGVRYEQYF
TRBV9	TRBJ1-4	CASSVGLSEKLFF
TRBV5-5	TRBJ1-2	CASSHTTGVSANYGYTF
TRBV7-9	TRBJ2-3	CASSKDSSTQYF
TRBV12-3/TRBV12-4	TRBJ1-2	CASSSRGLSDGNYGYTF
TRBV6-2/TRBV6-3	TRBJ2-7	CASASSERNYNEQYF
TRBV6-4	TRBJ1-2	CASKEWRRDIFNYGYTF
TRBV7-8	TRBJ2-6	CASSLGGMVGANVLTF
TRBV7-8	TRBJ2-7	CASSLKGANYEQYF
TRBV20-1	TRBJ2-7	CSAREEGQGAINSYEQYF
TRBV6-2/TRBV6-3	TRBJ2-7	CASRYGQFYEQYF
TRBV7-9	TRBJ1-6	CASSLADSRTPLHF
TRBV29-1	TRBJ1-2	CSVVRRADNYGYTF
TRBV7-2	TRBJ2-4	CASSLVRGPKNIQYF
TRBV29-1	TRBJ1-2	CSVVFGYGYTF
TRBV28	TRBJ2-1	CASSPSGDYNEQFF
TRBV9	TRBJ2-1	CASSVVGSSSNEQFF
TRBV9	TRBJ2-6	CASSPGTSGAGSGANVLTF
TRBV7-9	TRBJ2-7	CASGLVPASEQYF
TRBV4-3	.	CASSQEGTSGVKETQYF
TRBV4-2	TRBJ2-6	CASSQDLLDREPSGANVLTF
TRBV5-6	TRBJ2-3	CASSFGLERTDTQYF
TRBV7-2	.	CASSLEFGAGGPGETQYF
TRBV15	TRBJ1-2	CATSRDLANYGYTF
TRBV20-1	TRBJ1-2	CSATHPSRGAANYGYTF
TRBV15	TRBJ1-4	CATSGRQGGPNEKLFF
TRBV11-2	TRBJ1-3	CASSPPRQGGTIYF
TRBV27	TRBJ1-4	CASSFVGNEKLFF
TRBV4-3	TRBJ1-6	CASSQFRGDRGSPLHF
TRBV20-1	TRBJ1-2	CSARDPGTGVDGYTF
TRBV20-1	TRBJ2-5	CSAFTGGEIQYF
TRBV11-2	TRBJ2-5	CASSLVSTFQETQYF
TRBV7-3	TRBJ2-3	CASSPRRVLPGLTDTQYF
TRBV6-6	.	CASTQLRETQYF
TRBV5-6	TRBJ2-1	CASSLGGMDEQFF
TRBV5-6	TRBJ2-1	CASSHGATSGGAWNEQFF
TRBV11-2	TRBJ2-7	CASSLDLARPYEQYF
TRBV3-1	.	CASARGEPETQYF
TRBV7-8	TRBJ1-1	CASSFPHGTGRFTEAFF
TRBV20-1	TRBJ2-1	CSARGSGGKMKEQFF
TRBV6-2/TRBV6-3	TRBJ2-1	CASREDRVSSYNEQFF
TRBV29-1	TRBJ2-3	CSVATGTASTDTQYF
TRBV7-2	TRBJ2-7	CASSFGQASEQYF
TRBV29-1	TRBJ1-4	CSVGGGATSEKLFF
TRBV5-1	TRBJ2-1	CASSLTSGYNEQFF
TRBV7-9	TRBJ2-7	CASSLGGSSGSSSYEQYF
TRBV20-1	TRBJ1-2	CSAPPAPGIGGYTF
TRBV7-9	TRBJ2-5	CASSLVPAGVQETQYF
TRBV29-1	TRBJ1-5	CSVRLSGEPQHF
TRBV29-1	TRBJ2-5	CGGGPTVYEQYF
TRBV29-1	TRBJ1-2	CSVVGTSDGYTF
TRBV7-9	TRBJ2-3	CASRPGLAGIHTDTQYF
TRBV7-2	TRBJ2-4	CASSRRDRLGEQYF
TRBV12-3/TRBV12-4	TRBJ2-5	CASSPEQTGEETRYF
TRBV4-3	TRBJ2-3	CASSQDRGTGSDTQYF